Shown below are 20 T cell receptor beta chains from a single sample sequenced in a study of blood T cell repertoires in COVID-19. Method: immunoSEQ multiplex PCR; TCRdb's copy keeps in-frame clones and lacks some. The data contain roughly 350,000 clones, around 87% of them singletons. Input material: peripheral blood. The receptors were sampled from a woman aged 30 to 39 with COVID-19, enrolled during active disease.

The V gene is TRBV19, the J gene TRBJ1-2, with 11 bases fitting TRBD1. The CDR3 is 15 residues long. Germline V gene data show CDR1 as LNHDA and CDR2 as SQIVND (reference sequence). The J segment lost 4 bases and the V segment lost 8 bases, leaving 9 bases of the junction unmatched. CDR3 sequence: CASFGQGALGYGYTF. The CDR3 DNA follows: TGTGCCAGTTTCGGACAGGGGGCTCTTGGCTATGGCTACACCTTC.

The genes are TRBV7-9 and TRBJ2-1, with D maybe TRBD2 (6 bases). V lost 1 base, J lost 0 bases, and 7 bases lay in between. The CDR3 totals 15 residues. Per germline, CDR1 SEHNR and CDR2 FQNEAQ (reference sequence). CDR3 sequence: CASSLDGSSYNEQFF. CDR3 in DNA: TGTGCCAGCAGCTTAGACGGGAGCTCCTACAATGAGCAGTTCTTC.

CDR3 amino acids: CASSLEPGTNNEQFF. The CDR3 nucleotides are TGTGCCAGCAGCTTAGAACCCGGGACTAACAATGAGCAGTTCTTC. The V gene is TRBV7-9, the J gene TRBJ2-1, with 7 bases aligning to TRBD2. CDR1 and CDR2 from the germline V gene are SEHNR and FQNEAQ (reference sequence). J lost 5 bases, V lost 1 base, and 5 bases had no gene match. This CDR3 region has 15 residues.

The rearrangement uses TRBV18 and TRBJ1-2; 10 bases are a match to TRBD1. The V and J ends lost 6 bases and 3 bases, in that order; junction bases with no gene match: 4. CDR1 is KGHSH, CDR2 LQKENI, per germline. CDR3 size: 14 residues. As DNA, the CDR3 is TGTGCCAGCTCGGGGACAGGGGACGACTATGGCTACACCTTC. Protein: CASSGTGDDYGYTF.

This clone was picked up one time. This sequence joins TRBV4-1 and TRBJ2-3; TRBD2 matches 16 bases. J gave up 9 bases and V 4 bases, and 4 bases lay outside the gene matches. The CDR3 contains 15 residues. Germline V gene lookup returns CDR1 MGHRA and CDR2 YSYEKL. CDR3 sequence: CASSLGLAGGSTQYF. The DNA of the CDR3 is TGCGCCAGCAGCCTGGGACTAGCGGGAGGGAGCACGCAGTATTTT.

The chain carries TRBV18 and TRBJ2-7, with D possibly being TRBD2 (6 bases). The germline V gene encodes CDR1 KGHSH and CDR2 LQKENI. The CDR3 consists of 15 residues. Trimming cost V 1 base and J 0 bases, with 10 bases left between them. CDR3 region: CASSPLSGPSYEQYF. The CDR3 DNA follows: TGTGCCAGCTCACCACTGAGCGGGCCCTCCTACGAGCAGTACTTC.

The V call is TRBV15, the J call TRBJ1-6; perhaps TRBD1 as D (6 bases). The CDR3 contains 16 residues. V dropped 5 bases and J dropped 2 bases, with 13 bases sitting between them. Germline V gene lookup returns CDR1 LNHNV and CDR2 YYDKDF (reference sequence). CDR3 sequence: CATSARDTAYNSPLHF. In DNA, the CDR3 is TGTGCCACCAGCGCACGGGACACCGCCTATAATTCACCCCTCCACTTT.

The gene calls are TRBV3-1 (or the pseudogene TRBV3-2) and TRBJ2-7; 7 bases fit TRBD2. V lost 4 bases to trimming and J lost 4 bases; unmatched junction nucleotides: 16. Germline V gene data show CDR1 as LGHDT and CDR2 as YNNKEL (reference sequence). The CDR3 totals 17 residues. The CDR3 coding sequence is TGTGCCAGCAGCCCCCGCCGGGGCCTAGCGGCCATTTACGAGCAGTACTTC. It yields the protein CASSPRRGLAAIYEQYF.

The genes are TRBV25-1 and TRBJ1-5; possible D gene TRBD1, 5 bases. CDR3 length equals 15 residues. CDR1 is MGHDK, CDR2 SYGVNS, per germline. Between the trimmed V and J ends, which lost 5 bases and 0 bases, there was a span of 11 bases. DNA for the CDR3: TGTGCCAGCAGTCCCTGGGGGGGTAGCAATCAGCCCCAGCATTTT. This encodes CASSPWGGSNQPQHF.

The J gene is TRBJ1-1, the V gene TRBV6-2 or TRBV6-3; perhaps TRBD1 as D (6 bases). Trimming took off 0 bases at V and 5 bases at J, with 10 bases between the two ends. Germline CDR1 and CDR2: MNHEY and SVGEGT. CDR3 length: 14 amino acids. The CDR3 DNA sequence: TGTGCCAGCAGTTACTCCACAGGGAAGACTGAAGCTTTCTTT. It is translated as CASSYSTGKTEAFF.

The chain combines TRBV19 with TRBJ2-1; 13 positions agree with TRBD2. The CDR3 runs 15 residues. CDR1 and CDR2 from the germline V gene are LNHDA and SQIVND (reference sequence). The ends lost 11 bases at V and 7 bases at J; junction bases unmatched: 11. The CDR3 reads CASRAGLAGPNEQFF. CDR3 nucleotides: TGTGCCTCGCGGGCGGGACTAGCGGGGCCAAATGAGCAGTTCTTC.

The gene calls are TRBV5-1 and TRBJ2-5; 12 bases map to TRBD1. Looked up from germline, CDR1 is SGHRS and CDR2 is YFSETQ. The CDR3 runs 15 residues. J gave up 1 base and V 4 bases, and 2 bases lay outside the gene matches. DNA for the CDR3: TGCGCCAGCAGCCGGGACAGGGGGCGCCAAGAGACCCAGTACTTC. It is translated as CASSRDRGRQETQYF.

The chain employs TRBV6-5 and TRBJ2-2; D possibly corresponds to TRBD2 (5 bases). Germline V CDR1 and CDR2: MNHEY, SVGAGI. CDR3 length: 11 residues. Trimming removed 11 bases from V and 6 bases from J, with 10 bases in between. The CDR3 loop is CASAGAGELFF. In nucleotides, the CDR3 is TGTGCCTCTGCCGGGGCCGGGGAGCTGTTTTTT.

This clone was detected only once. CDR3 protein: CATSDLNSFSGELFF. Written as DNA, the CDR3 is TGTGCCACCAGTGATTTAAACTCTTTCTCCGGGGAGCTGTTTTTT. This chain uses TRBV24-1 with TRBJ2-2; D is uncertain. Germline assignment: CDR1 KGHDR and CDR2 SFDVKD. The CDR3 consists of 15 residues. V was clipped by 1 base and J by 6 bases, with 11 bases between them.

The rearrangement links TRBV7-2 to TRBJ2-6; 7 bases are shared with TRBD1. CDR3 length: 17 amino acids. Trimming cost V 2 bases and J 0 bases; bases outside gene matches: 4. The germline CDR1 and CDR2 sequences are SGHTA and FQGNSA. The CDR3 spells CASSLRAGGSGANVLTF. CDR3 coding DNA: TGTGCCAGCAGCTTAAGGGCAGGGGGCTCTGGGGCCAACGTCCTGACTTTC.

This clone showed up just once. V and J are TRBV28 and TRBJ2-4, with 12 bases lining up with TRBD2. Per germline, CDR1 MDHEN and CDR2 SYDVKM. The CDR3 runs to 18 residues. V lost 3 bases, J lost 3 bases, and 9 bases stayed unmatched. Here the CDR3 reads CASSFPGLAGRGKNIQYF. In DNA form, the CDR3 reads TGTGCCAGCAGTTTCCCCGGACTAGCGGGACGGGGCAAAAACATTCAGTACTTC.

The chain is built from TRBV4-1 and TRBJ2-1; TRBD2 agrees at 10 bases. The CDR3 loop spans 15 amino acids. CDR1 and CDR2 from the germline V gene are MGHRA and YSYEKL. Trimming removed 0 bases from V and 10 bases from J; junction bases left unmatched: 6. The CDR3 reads CASSQDSGLAAEQFF. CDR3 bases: TGCGCCAGCAGCCAAGATTCAGGACTAGCGGCGGAGCAGTTCTTC.

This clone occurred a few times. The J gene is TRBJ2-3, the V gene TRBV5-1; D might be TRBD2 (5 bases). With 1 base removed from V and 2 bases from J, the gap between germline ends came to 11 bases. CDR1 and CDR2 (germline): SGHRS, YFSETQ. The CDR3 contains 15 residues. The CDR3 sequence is CASSLTPGNTDTQYF. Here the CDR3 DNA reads TGCGCCAGCAGCTTGACCCCGGGAAACACAGATACGCAGTATTTT.

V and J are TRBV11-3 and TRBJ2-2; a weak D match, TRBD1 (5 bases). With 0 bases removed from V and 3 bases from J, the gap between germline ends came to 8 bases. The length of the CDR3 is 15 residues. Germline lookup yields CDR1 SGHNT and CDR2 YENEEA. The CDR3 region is CASSLEGVHTGELFF. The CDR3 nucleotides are TGTGCCAGCAGCTTAGAAGGGGTACACACCGGGGAGCTGTTTTTT.

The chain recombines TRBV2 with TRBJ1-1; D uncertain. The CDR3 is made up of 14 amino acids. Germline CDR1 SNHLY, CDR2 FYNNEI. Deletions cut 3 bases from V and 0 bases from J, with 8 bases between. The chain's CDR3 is CASSEDFMNTEAFF. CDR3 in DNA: TGTGCCAGCAGTGAGGACTTTATGAACACTGAAGCTTTCTTT.